This TCR beta chain was found in a study of blood T cell repertoires in COVID-19. The overall study: T cells, B-cell-depleted T cells, or PBMCs supplied cDNA or gDNA.

Seattle participants joined during active infection and were tracked over time. The ends lost 1 base at V and 4 bases at J; junction bases unmatched: 12. The germline V gene has CDR1 GTSNPN and CDR2 SVGIG (reference sequence). This CDR3 spans 18 amino acids. Original handling: Estimation of nucleated cell counts relied on the amplification of reference gene primers. The repertoire was sequenced with immunoSEQ multiplex PCR; TCRdb's copy has only in-frame clones and lacks some. V, J and clone size are those of that table, while D and trimming were read from the DNA. The table lists roughly 320,000 clones, around 89% of them singletons.

The material sequenced was peripheral blood. The sequence came from a woman aged 45-65 years with COVID-19, enrolled during active disease. J is TRBJ2-3 and V is TRBV30, with 12 positions matching TRBD2. This chain's CDR3 is CAWSARLAGERLADTQYF. The CDR3 DNA is TGTGCCTGGAGTGCCCGACTAGCGGGAGAAAGACTGGCAGATACGCAGTATTTT. The full variable domain, completed using reference TRBV30 and TRBJ2-3, is SQTIHQWPATLVQPVGSPLSLECTVEGTSNPNLYWYRQAAGRGLQLLFYSVGIGQISSEVPQNLSASRPQDRQFILSSKKLLLSDSGFYLCAWSARLAGERLADTQYFGPGTRLTVL.